This TCR beta chain was documented in a study of blood T cell repertoires in COVID-19. Overall study context: The origin of the acute and convalescent COVID-19 samples was the United States, Italy and Spain. In each case, the material was cDNA or gDNA derived from T cells, B-cell-depleted T cells, or PBMCs.

The V segment lost 1 base and the J segment 5 bases; nucleotides outside the gene matches: 9. Germline CDR1 KGHSH, CDR2 LQKENI. This CDR3 is 16 amino acids long. Enrolled during active infection, Seattle patients were then followed longitudinally. The protocol was immunoSEQ multiplex PCR, while the TCRdb copy is restricted to in-frame clones and leaves out a portion. This table has about 200,000 clones, 90% to 95% appearing once. The chain has TRBV18 and TRBJ1-1; TRBD1 matches 8 bases. The source of this sequence is a man aged 60 to 69 with COVID-19, enrolled during active disease. The sequenced sample was peripheral blood. The CDR3 is CASSPRVQGAGTEAFF. The CDR3 nucleotides are TGTGCCAGCTCACCACGCGTGCAGGGGGCTGGGACTGAAGCTTTCTTT.